The 27 T cell receptor beta chains below were found in one sample sequenced in a study of cytomegalovirus exposure and HLA in healthy donors. The PCR contained 60 Vbeta and 13 Jbeta primers. Libraries were prepared by immunoSEQ multiplex PCR; TCRdb keeps only in-frame clonotypes and omits some of them. The table includes hundreds of thousands of clones, under 80% detected once. Sequenced input: PBMCs. Source of these receptors: a female donor in good health and CMV-seronegative.

The gene calls are TRBV9 and TRBJ2-7, with TRBD2 matching 8 bases. The CDR3 is 15 amino acids. V dropped 7 bases and J dropped 4; count of bases not matched to a gene: 13. Germline CDR1 is SGDLS and CDR2 is YYNGEE. The CDR3: CASGHDSGSTYEQYF. In DNA form, the CDR3 reads TGTGCCAGCGGGCATGACAGCGGGAGTACATACGAGCAGTACTTC.

The rearrangement joins TRBV18 to TRBJ2-1; 11 bases agree with TRBD1. Germline V gene sequence: CDR1 KGHSH, CDR2 LQKENI. CDR3 length: 15 amino acids. Losses at the gene ends were 2 bases for V and 4 bases for J; bases not matched to a gene: 1. The CDR3 reads CASSPGQGAYNEQFF. The CDR3 bases are TGTGCCAGCTCACCAGGACAGGGGGCGTACAATGAGCAGTTCTTC.

The chain joins TRBV21-1 to TRBJ1-2; TRBD1 reflects the table's D call only, with no check against the DNA. TRBV21-1 is a pseudogene locus. This CDR3 is built from 13 residues. CDR3 sequence: CASSKQVDYGYTF. The CDR3 DNA follows: TGTGCCAGCAGCAAGCAGGTGGACTATGGCTACACCTTC.

The rearrangement links TRBV2 to TRBJ1-6; no firm D call. From germline, CDR1 is SNHLY and CDR2 FYNNEI. Trimming shortened V by 1 base and J by 10 bases, and 11 bases separated the two germline ends. This CDR3 spans 14 amino acids. The CDR3 is CASSEEGEISPLHF. As DNA, the CDR3 is TGTGCCAGCAGTGAAGAGGGAGAGATCTCACCCCTCCACTTT.

The rearrangement joins TRBV19 to TRBJ1-2; TRBD1 aligns across 9 bases. This CDR3 region has 13 residues. Germline assignment: CDR1 LNHDA and CDR2 SQIVND (reference sequence). With 6 bases clipped from V and 6 bases from J, the junction kept 5 bases outside the gene matches. The DNA of the CDR3 is TGTGCCAGTAGACCACAGGGGGCGGATGGCTACACCTTC. The encoded protein is CASRPQGADGYTF.

V usage is TRBV28 and J usage is TRBJ2-1; 9 bases align to TRBD2. Germline trimming cut 6 bases from V and 7 bases from J; bases unmatched to any gene: 7. Germline V gene lookup returns CDR1 MDHEN and CDR2 SYDVKM. The CDR3 totals 14 residues. The CDR3 protein is CASRRLAGSNEQFF. CDR3 coding DNA: TGTGCCAGCAGGCGGCTAGCGGGATCGAATGAGCAGTTCTTC.

The CDR3: CSARDSTEAFF. For the CDR3, the DNA is TGCAGTGCTAGAGATAGCACTGAAGCTTTCTTT. The chain carries TRBV20-1 and TRBJ1-1; D unclear. V was trimmed by 0 bases and J by 4 bases, leaving 3 bases between them. CDR1 and CDR2 (germline): DFQATT, SNEGSKA (reference sequence). This CDR3 is built from 11 residues.

For the CDR3, the DNA is TGTGCCAGCAGCGCCGTGGACGGGAGGGCCTACAATGAGCAGTTCTTC. It encodes CASSAVDGRAYNEQFF. The V call is TRBV16, the J call TRBJ2-1; 8 positions agree with TRBD2. The length of the CDR3 is 16 residues. The junction had 8 bases not matched to a gene; V was cut back by 5 bases and J by 2 bases. CDR1 KGHSY and CDR2 FQNENV come from the germline V gene.

This sequence joins TRBV5-6 and TRBJ2-3; 13 bases are shared with TRBD2. V was pared by 2 bases and J by 8 bases, with 11 bases of the junction left unmatched. In germline, CDR1 is SGHDT, CDR2 YYEEEE. The CDR3 has 17 residues. CDR3 bases: TGTGCCAGCAGCTTCGCGCCTTCGAGACTAGCGGGAGGTACGCAGTATTTT. As protein: CASSFAPSRLAGGTQYF.

This clone was seen only a few times. The rearrangement links TRBV10-1 to TRBJ2-2; tentative D call: TRBD1 (6 bases). Per germline, CDR1 WNHNN and CDR2 SYGVQD (reference sequence). Trimming took off 5 bases at V and 6 bases at J, with 13 bases between the two ends. The CDR3 is made up of 14 amino acids. DNA of the CDR3: TGCGCCAGCAGTAGCGCACAGGGCGCCGGGGAGCTGTTTTTT. Translating gives CASSSAQGAGELFF.

This clone came up once. This chain links TRBV5-6 with TRBJ2-3; 7 bases are shared with TRBD2. Per germline, CDR1 SGHDT and CDR2 YYEEEE. The CDR3 consists of 15 residues. The trim removed 2 bases at V and 0 bases at J, leaving 3 bases unmatched. In DNA form, the CDR3 reads TGTGCCAGCAGCTTTTTGACTAGCAGCACAGATACGCAGTATTTT. It codes for CASSFLTSSTDTQYF. The whole variable domain, remainder taken from reference TRBV5-6 and TRBJ2-3, is DAGVTQSPTHLIKTRGQQVTLRCSPKSGHDTVSWYQQALGQGPQFIFQYYEEEERQRGNFPDRFSGHQFPNYSSELNVNALLLGDSALYLCASSFLTSSTDTQYFGPGTRLTVL.

This clone turned up a few times. The rearrangement uses TRBV7-9 and TRBJ2-7; perhaps TRBD2 as D (5 bases). Looked up from germline, CDR1 is SEHNR and CDR2 is FQNEAQ (reference sequence). V was trimmed by 5 bases and J by 0 bases, leaving 17 bases between them. This CDR3 is 16 amino acids long. The CDR3 DNA reads TGTGCCAGCAGCCTGCCCCCACGGGGAAGCTCCTACGAGCAGTACTTC. It specifies CASSLPPRGSSYEQYF.

The V call is TRBV7-9, the J call TRBJ1-1; D is perhaps TRBD1 (6 bases). Between the trimmed V and J ends, which lost 3 bases and 6 bases, there was a span of 8 bases. The CDR3 length is 12 residues. Germline V gene data show CDR1 as SEHNR and CDR2 as FQNEAQ (reference sequence). CDR3 sequence: CASSFGQPEAFF. DNA of the CDR3: TGTGCCAGCAGCTTTGGACAGCCTGAAGCTTTCTTT.

The chain has TRBV19 and TRBJ1-1; tentatively, D is TRBD1 (5 bases). Germline V gene sequence: CDR1 LNHDA, CDR2 SQIVND (reference sequence). V was cut by 4 bases and J by 4 bases, with 16 bases left in between. The CDR3 loop spans 15 amino acids. This CDR3 reads CASSRPGQGITEAFF. In DNA, the CDR3 is TGTGCCAGTAGTAGGCCCGGGCAGGGAATCACTGAAGCTTTCTTT.

The rearrangement links TRBV5-1 to TRBJ2-5; D is perhaps TRBD2 (6 bases). Germline CDR1 SGHRS, CDR2 YFSETQ. The CDR3 extends over 15 amino acids. V was pared by 5 bases and J by 11 bases, with 25 bases between. The CDR3 reads CASRDSYGGSVGQYF. Here the CDR3 DNA reads TGCGCCAGCAGAGATTCCTACGGGGGTTCAGTGGGACAGTACTTC.

The V call is TRBV6-1, the J call TRBJ2-7, with 8 bases identical to TRBD2. The J call is in doubt because the DNA end fits TRBJ2-5 better. CDR3 length equals 16 residues. Germline CDR1 MNHNS, CDR2 SASEGT. DNA for the CDR3: TGTGCCAGCAGTGAAGCGCGGGGGGTGAAATGGGAGACCCAGTACTTC. Its translation: CASSEARGVKWETQYF.

The chain carries TRBV5-6 and TRBJ2-3, with 10 bases aligning to TRBD2. Germline V CDR1 and CDR2: SGHDT, YYEEEE. This CDR3 spans 17 amino acids. The junction had 10 bases not matched to a gene; V was cut back by 0 bases and J by 6 bases. CDR3 sequence reads: CASSLEFLAGAMDTQYF. CDR3 DNA: TGTGCCAGCAGCTTGGAGTTTCTAGCGGGGGCTATGGATACGCAGTATTTT.

This chain joins TRBV29-1 and TRBJ2-7, with 9 bases lining up with TRBD1. Germline-derived CDR1 and CDR2 are SQVTM and ANQGSEA. Trimming removed 4 bases from V and 6 bases from J; junction bases left unmatched: 1. The CDR3 sequence is 11 residues long. CDR3 DNA: TGCAGCGTTGTACAGGGGGCCGAGCAGTACTTC. This translates into CSVVQGAEQYF.

The chain links TRBV28 to TRBJ1-1, with 7 nucleotides matching TRBD1. Germline loops: CDR1 MDHEN, CDR2 SYDVKM. The J segment lost 0 bases and the V segment lost 6 bases, leaving 4 bases of the junction unmatched. This CDR3 comprises 14 residues. CDR3: CASSQGGLNTEAFF. As DNA, the CDR3 is TGTGCCAGCAGCCAGGGGGGTCTGAACACTGAAGCTTTCTTT.

The gene calls are TRBV27 and TRBJ2-7; 8 nucleotides match TRBD2. The junction had 8 bases not matched to a gene; V was cut back by 4 bases and J by 3 bases. Germline CDR1 reads MNHEY; CDR2 reads SMNVEV (reference sequence). This CDR3 has 15 amino acids. The chain's CDR3 is CASSSLAGTHYEQYF. In DNA form, the CDR3 reads TGTGCCAGCAGTTCCCTAGCGGGCACCCACTACGAGCAGTACTTC.

V is TRBV6-5 and J is TRBJ1-1; D is unclear. This CDR3 region has 13 residues. Looked up from germline, CDR1 is MNHEY and CDR2 is SVGAGI. Trimming cost V 2 bases and J 7 bases, with 11 bases left between them. The CDR3 spells CASSYRSLNEAFF. CDR3 in DNA: TGTGCCAGCAGTTACCGGTCCCTGAATGAAGCTTTCTTT.

This clone occurred a few times. V and J are TRBV13 and TRBJ2-4; 11 nucleotides line up with TRBD2. V was clipped by 8 bases and J by 4 bases; unmatched bases: 7. Germline values: CDR1 PRHDT, CDR2 FYEKMQ (reference sequence). This CDR3 spans 15 amino acids. CDR3 in DNA: TGTGCCAGCGTCGATAGCGGGAGGGGAAAAAACATTCAGTACTTC. Protein product: CASVDSGRGKNIQYF.

This clone was seen once. The rearrangement links TRBV21-1 to TRBJ2-5; TRBD2 was called by the table and not checked on the DNA. TRBV21-1 is classified as a pseudogene. CDR3 length: 18 amino acids. The CDR3 nucleotides are TGTGCCAGCAGCAAAGACGGCCATAGCGGGAGGATGGGGGAGACCCAGTACTTC. Translated, it gives CASSKDGHSGRMGETQYF.

The rearrangement joins TRBV19 to TRBJ1-2; 7 positions match TRBD1. The trim removed 8 bases at V and 3 bases at J, leaving 9 bases unmatched. Germline CDR1 LNHDA, CDR2 SQIVND (reference sequence). The CDR3 has 14 residues. In nucleotides, the CDR3 is TGTGCCAGTGGCCACAGGGGTAGGGACTATGGCTACACCTTC. It translates to CASGHRGRDYGYTF. The full variable domain, with the rest looked up from reference TRBV19 and TRBJ1-2, is DGGITQSPKYLFRKEGQNVTLSCEQNLNHDAMYWYRQDPGQGLRLIYYSQIVNDFQKGDIAEGYSVSREKKESFPLTVTSAQKNPTAFYLCASGHRGRDYGYTFGSGTRLTVV.

CDR3 in DNA: TGTGCCAGCAGCTTAAGAGCGTCTAGCGGGAGTATTGGGGAGGGTGAGCAGTTCTTC. This sequence encodes CASSLRASSGSIGEGEQFF. The chain combines TRBV7-6 with TRBJ2-1; TRBD2 aligns across 10 bases. Germline V gene data show CDR1 as SGHVS and CDR2 as FNYEAQ. There are 19 residues in the CDR3. The ends lost 2 bases at V and 9 bases at J; junction bases unmatched: 19.

V gene TRBV25-1 combines with J gene TRBJ2-1, with 8 bases lining up with TRBD1. The CDR3 sequence is 15 residues long. The V gene's germline CDR1 is MGHDK and CDR2 SYGVNS. Unmatched junction bases numbered 12, after V lost 6 bases and J lost 8 bases. CDR3 sequence reads: CASREAGGTHYEQFF. The CDR3 DNA reads as TGTGCCAGCAGAGAAGCAGGGGGCACTCACTATGAGCAGTTCTTC.

The J gene is TRBJ1-2, the V gene TRBV15; no clear D. Germline V gene sequence: CDR1 LNHNV, CDR2 YYDKDF (reference sequence). Trimming took 0 bases from V and 2 from J, leaving 7 bases between them. CDR3 length: 14 residues. CDR3 sequence: CATSRDGGNYGYTF. The CDR3 DNA sequence: TGTGCCACCAGCAGAGATGGCGGAAACTATGGCTACACCTTC. The whole variable domain, filled in from reference TRBV15 and TRBJ1-2, reads DAMVIQNPRYQVTQFGKPVTLSCSQTLNHNVMYWYQQKSSQAPKLLFHYYDKDFNNEADTPDNFQSRRPNTSFCFLDIRSPGLGDTAMYLCATSRDGGNYGYTFGSGTRLTVV.